Shown below are 26 T cell receptor beta chains from a single sample sequenced in a study of T-cell reconstitution after alpha-beta-depleted transplantation in children. This sample's TCRbeta library carried unique molecular identifier barcodes. Each CDR3 protein gets one entry after TCRdb re-called the PCR reads with MiXCR. In the table there are more than 500,000 distinct CDR3 sequences, about 10% of which are singletons. This specimen consisted of PBMCs, mostly from graft donor cells, obtained 180 days after TCRalphabeta/CD19-depleted stem cell transplant. Every receptor here comes from a female patient between 2 and 10 years old who had a stem cell transplant for aplastic anemia, so the T cells may come from the graft donor.

This clonotype was detected many times. V gene TRBV12-3 or TRBV12-4 combines with J gene TRBJ2-3, with unresolved D. Trimming stripped 5 bases from V and 2 bases from J, with 5 bases between. The CDR3 covers 12 residues. The CDR3 bases are TGTGCCAGCAGTCAGTACACAGATACGCAGTATTTT. It specifies CASSQYTDTQYF.

This chain links TRBV12-3 or TRBV12-4 with TRBJ2-7; D remains unclear. Trimming took 5 bases from V and 3 from J, leaving 20 bases between them. CDR3 length: 16 amino acids. DNA of the CDR3: TGTGCCAGCAGTCCGCGGACCGGCTATGTGGGCTACGAGCAGTACTTC. It translates to CASSPRTGYVGYEQYF.

This clonotype has only a few counts. V and J are TRBV12-3 or TRBV12-4 and TRBJ2-2; either TRBD1 or TRBD2 may supply D (5 bases each). V lost 4 bases and J lost 0, with 6 bases in between. The CDR3 is made up of 14 amino acids. CDR3 in DNA: TGTGCCAGCAGTTGGGGGTCGAACACCGGGGAGCTGTTTTTT. Protein: CASSWGSNTGELFF.

The genes are TRBV29-1 and TRBJ2-3; D possibly corresponds to TRBD2 (6 bases). Germline assignment: CDR1 SQVTM and CDR2 ANQGSEA. The CDR3 consists of 13 residues. V was cut by 3 bases and J by 5 bases, with 12 bases left in between. Here the CDR3 DNA reads TGCAGCGTTGAGGGGGGAGGCAAAGATACGCAGTATTTT. Residues: CSVEGGGKDTQYF.

This clonotype was detected only a few times. CDR3 loop: CASSSGTDLILAKNIQYF. CDR3 DNA: TGTGCCAGCAGCTCCGGGACAGATCTGATTCTAGCCAAAAACATTCAGTACTTC. The rearrangement links TRBV7-8 to TRBJ2-4, with 7 nucleotides matching TRBD1. V was clipped by 4 bases and J by 0 bases; unmatched bases: 12. The CDR3 contains 18 residues. CDR1 and CDR2 (germline): SGHVS, FQNEAQ.

The J gene is TRBJ2-2, the V gene TRBV6-5; TRBD2 is a possible D gene (6 bases). Trimming took 4 bases from V and 6 from J, leaving 15 bases between them. Germline V gives CDR1 MNHEY, CDR2 SVGAGI. The CDR3 consists of 15 residues. The DNA for the CDR3 is TGTGCCAGCAGTTCCAGACTAGTAACGGCCGGGGAGCTGTTTTTT. It translates to CASSSRLVTAGELFF.

This chain joins TRBV20-1 and TRBJ2-3, with a tentative D call TRBD2 (6 bases). The germline V and J ends were trimmed by 5 bases and 2 bases, with 11 bases remaining between them. The CDR3 is 13 residues long. Germline V gene lookup returns CDR1 DFQATT and CDR2 SNEGSKA (reference sequence). The CDR3 is CSAGRDSTDTQYF. CDR3 DNA sequence: TGCAGTGCTGGACGGGACTCCACAGATACGCAGTATTTT.

The V call is TRBV4-2, the J call TRBJ1-1; D unresolved. V dropped 1 base and J dropped 0 bases, with 6 bases sitting between them. The germline V gene has CDR1 LGHNA and CDR2 YNFKEQ. This CDR3 is 14 amino acids long. CDR3: CASSQGLLNTEAFF. The CDR3 coding sequence is TGTGCCAGCAGCCAAGGACTCTTGAACACTGAAGCTTTCTTT.

This chain uses TRBV9 with TRBJ2-7, with TRBD1 as a possible D gene (6 bases). Trimming left V 6 bases short and J 4 bases short, with 20 bases between. The CDR3 runs to 15 residues. CDR1 SGDLS and CDR2 YYNGEE come from the germline V gene. The CDR3 reads CASILRGIRFYEQYF. In DNA, the CDR3 is TGTGCCAGCATCCTGAGGGGGATTCGCTTTTACGAGCAGTACTTC.

Concerning this clonotype: The germline gene is not matched at one end of the junction; a read error may be the cause. J is TRBJ2-7 and V is TRBV13; no definite D call. CDR3 length: 15 residues. CDR1 is PRHDT, CDR2 FYEKMQ, per germline (reference sequence). CDR3 sequence (DNA): TGTGCCAGCAGCCTAGGAACTAAGCTCCTTTACGAGCAGTACTTC. It translates to CASSLGTKLLYEQYF.

This clonotype was counted at least ten times. V usage is TRBV25-1 and J usage is TRBJ2-3, with D tentatively TRBD1 or TRBD2 (5 bases each). This CDR3 has 14 residues. Trimming removed 6 bases at V and 3 bases at J, with 13 bases between. The germline CDR1 and CDR2 sequences are MGHDK and SYGVNS. The CDR3 nucleotides are TGTGCCAGCAGAGTGAAGGGGACGACAGATACGCAGTATTTT. Its protein product is CASRVKGTTDTQYF.

This clonotype was found a few times. This chain connects TRBV28 to TRBJ2-7, with 11 bases aligning to TRBD1. The germline V gene has CDR1 MDHEN and CDR2 SYDVKM. V gave up 6 bases and J gave up 4 bases; unmatched junction bases: 8. The length of the CDR3 is 15 residues. For the CDR3, the DNA is TGTGCCAGCAGCGCTGCCGGACAGGGGGCTTACGAGCAGTACTTC. Protein product: CASSAAGQGAYEQYF.

J is TRBJ1-2 and V is TRBV20-1; D gene uncertain. The length of the CDR3 is 14 residues. Per germline, CDR1 DFQATT and CDR2 SNEGSKA (reference sequence). The V end was cut by 0 bases, the J end by 4 bases, with 12 bases between. CDR3 loop: CSARESLAGYGYTF. The CDR3 nucleotides read TGCAGTGCTAGAGAATCCCTTGCGGGCTATGGCTACACCTTC.

This clonotype was picked up a small number of times. As DNA, the CDR3 is TGCGCCAGCAGCCCTATTTATGAGCAGTACGTC. Its translation is CASSPIYEQYV. This rearrangement joins TRBV5-1 to TRBJ2-7, with D unclear. Germline-derived CDR1 and CDR2 are SGHRS and YFSETQ. CDR3 size: 11 residues. V was shortened by 4 bases and J by 7 bases, with 9 bases between the two germline ends.

CDR3 residues: CASEDRGVRFGANVLTF. The CDR3 region has the DNA TGTGCCAGCGAGGACAGGGGAGTTCGGTTTGGGGCCAACGTCCTGACTTTC. V and J are TRBV6-1 and TRBJ2-6; TRBD1 matches at 9 bases. There are 17 residues in the CDR3. Germline CDR1 and CDR2: MNHNS and SASEGT. With 8 bases clipped from V and 3 bases from J, the junction kept 11 bases outside the gene matches.

The chain has TRBV27 and TRBJ2-3; the D gene is possibly TRBD1 (6 bases). Trimming removed 2 bases at V and 2 bases at J, with 14 bases between. The CDR3 totals 16 residues. In germline, CDR1 is MNHEY, CDR2 SMNVEV (reference sequence). The chain's CDR3 is CASSLHPGQPTDTQYF. CDR3 sequence (DNA): TGTGCCAGCAGTTTACATCCGGGACAACCCACAGATACGCAGTATTTT.

V and J are TRBV12-3 or TRBV12-4 and TRBJ2-7, with 12 bases fitting TRBD1. V lost 6 bases, J lost 7 bases, and 10 bases stayed unmatched. The CDR3 extends over 15 amino acids. Written as DNA, the CDR3 is TGTGCCAGCAGAGTTTCCGGGACAGGGGGCTGGGAGCAGTACTTC. Residues: CASRVSGTGGWEQYF.

In this sample, this clonotype turned up a few times. The chain uses TRBV6-2 or TRBV6-3 and TRBJ1-1; D is perhaps TRBD1 (5 bases). Looked up from germline, CDR1 is MNHEY and CDR2 is SVGEGT. The length of the CDR3 is 17 residues. V was cut by 0 bases and J by 4 bases, with 18 bases left in between. Here the CDR3 DNA reads TGTGCCAGCAGTTACTCGATCAGGGCGACTAAAGGCACTGAAGCTTTCTTT. Protein product: CASSYSIRATKGTEAFF.

Details on this clonotype: A much larger clone is a single base away; this may be a read error. The genes are TRBV28 and TRBJ2-7; 7 bases are a match to TRBD1. Per the germline V gene, CDR1 is MDHEN and CDR2 is SYDVKM. The CDR3 runs to 14 residues. V lost 6 bases to trimming and J lost 4 bases; unmatched junction nucleotides: 9. Here the CDR3 DNA reads TGTGCCAGCAGACCACAGGGGTCGGGTTACGAGCAGTACTTC. It translates to CASRPQGSGYEQYF.

This clonotype was recorded many times. This chain connects TRBV12-3 or TRBV12-4 to TRBJ1-6; D not certain. Trimming left V 4 bases short and J 0 bases short, with 13 bases between. This CDR3 region has 17 residues. Written as DNA, the CDR3 is TGTGCCAGCAGTTGGAGTTGGGAGAGCTCCTATAATTCACCCCTCCACTTT. Translation gives CASSWSWESSYNSPLHF.

This clonotype was recorded a few times. The chain joins TRBV12-3 or TRBV12-4 to TRBJ1-5, with 9 bases that match TRBD1. The length of the CDR3 is 14 residues. V lost 6 bases and J lost 7; bases outside the gene matches: 7. CDR3 in DNA: TGTGCCAGCAGCTACGGACAGGGGAGGCAGCCCCAGCATTTT. It is translated as CASSYGQGRQPQHF.

This clonotype is a singleton in its sample. The rearrangement links TRBV5-1 to TRBJ2-2; 10 nucleotides agree with TRBD2. The J segment lost 6 bases and the V segment lost 0 bases, leaving 2 bases of the junction unmatched. This CDR3 has 15 amino acids. Germline V gene sequence: CDR1 SGHRS, CDR2 YFSETQ. The CDR3 bases are TGCGCCAGCAGCTTGGGGACTAGCGGAGCCGGGGAGCTGTTTTTT. It codes for CASSLGTSGAGELFF.

This clonotype turned up a few times. This chain joins TRBV7-2 and TRBJ2-1; D may correspond to TRBD1 or TRBD2 (5 bases each). Germline-derived CDR1 and CDR2 are SGHTA and FQGNSA. The V and J ends lost 1 base and 8 bases respectively, with 12 bases between them. The CDR3 length is 14 residues. CDR3 coding DNA: TGTGCCAGCAGCTTAGGAGGGGTCTGGTATGAGCAGTTCTTC. Its protein is CASSLGGVWYEQFF.

The V and J genes are TRBV6-1 and TRBJ2-1; maybe TRBD2 (6 bases). Germline V gives CDR1 MNHNS, CDR2 SASEGT. CDR3 length: 14 amino acids. Between the trimmed V and J ends, which lost 6 bases and 0 bases, there was a span of 9 bases. CDR3: CASRGLNSYNEQFF. CDR3 sequence (DNA): TGTGCCAGCAGGGGACTGAACTCCTACAATGAGCAGTTCTTC.

This clonotype was observed a few times. The V and J genes are TRBV10-3 and TRBJ2-1; 9 bases are a match to TRBD2. The CDR3 runs to 12 residues. Germline loops: CDR1 ENHRY, CDR2 SYGVKD. With V trimmed by 8 bases and J by 12 bases, 8 bases remained unmatched. CDR3 bases: TGTGCCATCGGAAATAGCGGGAGAGGGCAGTTCTTC. Translating it yields CAIGNSGRGQFF.

This clonotype was detected a few times. The chain recombines TRBV3-1 with TRBJ2-3; D may be TRBD2 (6 bases). The CDR3 sequence is 15 residues long. The V end lost 4 bases, the J end lost 7 bases, and 18 bases lay between the germline ends. CDR1 LGHDT and CDR2 YNNKEL come from the germline V gene (reference sequence). The CDR3 spells CASSPVQDYRYTQYF. The CDR3, as DNA: TGTGCCAGCAGCCCAGTCCAGGACTACCGGTATACGCAGTATTTT.